Listed below are T cell receptor beta chains from one sample, sequenced in a study of naive and memory T cell subsets. TCRdb reanalysed the UMI-ligation and nested PCR reads using MiXCR and keeps one entry per CDR3 protein. Of tens of thousands of distinct CDR3 sequences in the sample, roughly 11% were seen once. The sequencing here drew on skin, taken from a tuberculin skin test site. The receptors here all came from an adult in good health. Each CDR3 is given with its conserved first and last residue. Each record gives: clone size, D gene, V gene, J gene, CDR3 DNA, CDR3 protein. D genes are given only for firm matches. Some rows mark clone size as missing; the rest say once, few, many or name a class of expanded clone.

>.|TRBD1|TRBV28|TRBJ2-4
TGTGCCAGCACCAGGACAGGGAACATTCAGTACTTC
CASTRTGNIQYF
>.|.|TRBV20-1|TRBJ1-4
TGCAGTGCTAGAGGTGGAATCGGAAGTAGGGGTGCGGATGAAAAACTGTTTTTT
CSARGGIGSRGADEKLFF
>many|.|TRBV20-1|TRBJ2-5
TGCAGTGCTCGCCGTTCGTTGGGGGTAGAGACCCAGTACTTC
CSARRSLGVETQYF
>many|.|TRBV20-1|TRBJ2-7
TGCAGTGCTAGAGATCGGGGCAACCCCCCCTACGAGCAGTACTTC
CSARDRGNPPYEQYF
>many|.|TRBV12-3/TRBV12-4|TRBJ1-4
TGTGCCAGCAGTACCGACCCTGTCAGTGAAAAACTGTTTTTT
CASSTDPVSEKLFF
>.|TRBD1|TRBV9|TRBJ1-1
TGTGCCAGCAGCACGGAGACAGGGGCCGCTGAAGCTTTCTTT
CASSTETGAAEAFF
>few|TRBD1|TRBV28|TRBJ2-3
TGTGCCAGCAGTTTCCGACAGGGCCATACGCAGTATTTT
CASSFRQGHTQYF
>.|.|TRBV20-1|TRBJ1-1
TGCAGTGCTTTCAGGGACGGCACTGAAGCTTTCTTT
CSAFRDGTEAFF
>many|TRBD1|TRBV20-1|TRBJ2-5
TGCAGTGCGAGGACAGGGGGACAAGAGACCCAGTACTTC
CSARTGGQETQYF
>many|.|TRBV20-1|TRBJ2-5
TGCAGTGCTATTGGGGCAGATCAAGAGACCCAGTACTTC
CSAIGADQETQYF
>.|TRBD1|TRBV7-9|TRBJ2-4
TGTGCCAGCAGCTTAACCGGGACAGGGGTAGACATTCAGTACTTC
CASSLTGTGVDIQYF
>many|.|TRBV5-4|TRBJ2-3
TGTGCCAGCAGCTTGGGTGGGGTGGGCACAGATACGCAGTATTTT
CASSLGGVGTDTQYF
>many|TRBD2|TRBV11-2|TRBJ2-5
TGTGCCAGCAGCCCACTTAGCGGGGGGAACCAAGAGACCCAGTACTTC
CASSPLSGGNQETQYF
>many|.|TRBV12-3/TRBV12-4|TRBJ1-1
TGTGCCAGCAGTTTAGGGGGACACAAGAACACTGAAGCTTTCTTT
CASSLGGHKNTEAFF
>.|.|TRBV20-1|TRBJ2-5
TGCAGTGCTCGCGTTCATGGTAGAGGGGTTTTTCAAGAGACCCAGTACTTC
CSARVHGRGVFQETQYF
>many|.|TRBV12-3/TRBV12-4|TRBJ2-5
TGTGCCAGCACCAAACCCGGAGCGGGTCAAGAGACCCAGTACTTC
CASTKPGAGQETQYF
>.|TRBD1|TRBV28|TRBJ1-2
TGTGCCAGCAAACAGCCTAACAGGGGACTCGTCGGCTACACCTTC
CASKQPNRGLVGYTF
>many|TRBD2|TRBV20-1|TRBJ2-7
TGCAGTGCTCCAGCGGGGACCTACGAGCAGTACTTC
CSAPAGTYEQYF
>few|.|TRBV3-1|TRBJ1-1
TGTGCCAGCAGCCAACGGCAGGACACTGAAGCTTTCTTT
CASSQRQDTEAFF
>.|.|TRBV7-8|TRBJ2-7
TGTGCCAGCAGCTTAGAGCCAGGGCCCTACGAGCAGTACTTC
CASSLEPGPYEQYF
>few|TRBD2|TRBV6-1|TRBJ2-5
TGTGCCAGCGGAACTTTAGCGGGGGGGCTTGAGACCCAGTACTTC
CASGTLAGGLETQYF
>many|.|TRBV27|TRBJ2-7
TGTGCCAGCAGTCCGGTGGTAAGGGCTCGGAGCTCCTACGAGCAGTACTTC
CASSPVVRARSSYEQYF
>.|.|TRBV20-1|TRBJ2-7
TGCAGTGCTAGAGGATTCGCCCCAGGACGGGAGTTAATCTTGCAGTACTTC
CSARGFAPGRELILQYF
>.|TRBD1|TRBV6-1|TRBJ1-1
TGTGCCAGCAGTGCGGGGACAGGGATTAGGGTCGACACTGAAGCTTTCTTT
CASSAGTGIRVDTEAFF
>many|TRBD1|TRBV5-6|TRBJ2-5
TGTGCCAGCAGCTACGGGACAGGGGGCGTGGGTCAAGAGACCCAGTACTTC
CASSYGTGGVGQETQYF
>.|TRBD1|TRBV5-1|TRBJ2-5
TGCGCCAGCAGTAGGTCGGGACAGGGCAAAGAGACCCAGTACTTC
CASSRSGQGKETQYF
>many|.|TRBV9|TRBJ2-1
TGTGCCAGCAGCGTAGAGCTTCTCGATGAGCAGTTCTTC
CASSVELLDEQFF
>.|TRBD1|TRBV5-1|TRBJ1-1
TGCGCCAGCAGCGGGGGCGGACAGGGGGCTGAAGCTTTCTTT
CASSGGGQGAEAFF
>once|.|TRBV28|TRBJ2-1
TGTGCCACCTTGCGGTTGGGCAGGGGCAACAATGAGCAGTTCTTC
CATLRLGRGNNEQFF
>many|.|TRBV3-1|TRBJ2-1
TGTGCCAGCAGCCAGGACGGGGGCTTAAGCTCCTACAATGAGCAGTTCTTC
CASSQDGGLSSYNEQFF
>.|.|TRBV28|TRBJ1-1
TGTGCCAGCAGTTTATCTGGGGGTGGGGACACTGAAGCTTTCTTT
CASSLSGGGDTEAFF
>.|.|TRBV9|TRBJ2-1
TGTGCCAGCAGCGTAGCGCTAGGGGAACCTCCGAGTGAGCAGTTCTTC
CASSVALGEPPSEQFF
>many|.|TRBV6-5|TRBJ2-3
TGTGCCAGCATCTCGCCCGCCCGGTCTCAGTATTTT
CASISPARSQYF
>many|.|TRBV7-6|TRBJ2-1
TGTGCCAGCAGCTTGGGACACGAAACCAATGAGCAGTTCTTC
CASSLGHETNEQFF
>few|TRBD2|TRBV5-1|TRBJ2-7
TGCGCCAGCAGCTTGGCCGATCTAGCGGGAGCCTACGAGCAGTACTTC
CASSLADLAGAYEQYF
>few|TRBD2|TRBV30|TRBJ2-1
TGTGCCTGGAGTTCAGGGGTGGGACTAGCGGGGTGGCAGTTCTTC
CAWSSGVGLAGWQFF
>many|.|TRBV5-6|TRBJ2-7
TGTGCCAGCAGCTTTGAGGACAGCCCCTACGAGCAGTACTTC
CASSFEDSPYEQYF
>.|.|TRBV7-2|TRBJ2-5
TGTGCCAGCAGCTCCGACGGTTCGAGGTGGGAGACCCAGTACTTC
CASSSDGSRWETQYF
>few|.|TRBV20-1|TRBJ2-5
TGCAGTGCTAGTTTTTCAGGGAGTTTCGAGACCCAGTACTTC
CSASFSGSFETQYF
>few|TRBD1|TRBV6-6|TRBJ1-2
TGTGCCAGCATCGACAGGGGGCGCGACTATGGCTACACCTTC
CASIDRGRDYGYTF
>many|.|TRBV2|TRBJ2-5
TGTGCCAGCAGACGGGGCAGACAAGAGACCCAGTACTTC
CASRRGRQETQYF
>few|TRBD2|TRBV6-5|TRBJ2-1
TGTGCCAGCAGTTATAGCGGGGGGGCAGGGGATGAGCAGTTCTTC
CASSYSGGAGDEQFF
>few|.|TRBV20-1|TRBJ2-1
TGCAGTGCTAGAGATATAAGGGAGCACTACAATGAGCAGTTCTTC
CSARDIREHYNEQFF